Reported below is one T cell receptor beta chain. The antigen is not known. The CDR3 is made up of 15 amino acids. Germline V gene sequence: CDR1 DFQATT, CDR2 SNEGSKA (reference sequence). V lost 1 base and J 2 bases, leaving 12 bases between the germline ends. Constant-segment-primed 5'RACE gave TCR alpha and TCR beta cDNA libraries with sample barcodes and UMIs. A single record per CDR3 protein comes from TCRdb applying MiXCR to the 5' RACE reads. The table lists roughly 620,000 distinct CDR3 sequences, about 20% of them singletons. The source of the sample is a study of T-cell memory formation after mild COVID-19. Overall study results and limits: The CD4+ clones that contracted clustered mainly within CM and EM, and the CD8+ clones concentrated in EMRA. Second-wave clones that peaked on day 37 lacked confirmed SARS-CoV-2 specificity. A second wave expanding day 15 to 37 was CD4+-biased; contracting clones were balanced.

The origin of this receptor is an adult woman who had mild COVID-19 (a few samples of this study predate the infection). Cell type and time point are not known. Sequenced sample: PBMCs or a T cell subset sorted from them (not recorded which). The V gene is TRBV20-1, the J gene TRBJ1-3; no reliable D call. The CDR3 sequence is CSARAQQHTGNTIYF. Written as DNA, the CDR3 is TGCAGTGCTAGAGCCCAACAGCATACTGGAAACACCATATATTTT.